This entry describes one TCR beta chain. Germline values: CDR1 SEHNR, CDR2 FQNEAQ (reference sequence). The CDR3 consists of 12 residues. This specimen belongs to a study of CXCR3-negative and CXCR3-positive naive CD8 T cells. The authors made the TRB cDNA libraries by 5' RACE using UMI labels. TCRdb re-called the 5' RACE reads and catalogs CDR3 proteins one per entry, DNA excluded. The listing records about 120,000 distinct CDR3 sequences. The sequencing sample was made of naive CXCR3- CD8+ T cells from blood. The subset: CD45RO-CCR7+CD27+CD95- naive CD8+ T cells lacking CXCR3 (TNR3-). This receptor was obtained from a human donor in good health. Some clones in this sample may be carry-over from other donors' samples. This chain connects TRBV7-9 to TRBJ2-7. CDR3 sequence: CASSEQIHEQYF.